What follows are 7 T cell receptor beta chains derived from one specimen sequenced in a study of blood T cell repertoires in COVID-19. Measured with immunoSEQ multiplex PCR; TCRdb has only the in-frame clones, and not every one. The sample lists over 50,000 clones, around 90% occurring once. Sequencing used peripheral blood. The receptors were gathered from a man between 45 and 60 years old with active COVID-19.

The count of this clone is one. The J gene is TRBJ2-1, the V gene TRBV4-1; D possibly corresponds to TRBD1 (7 bases). Per the germline V gene, CDR1 is MGHRA and CDR2 is YSYEKL. V lost 4 bases, J lost 0 bases, and 10 bases lay in between. The CDR3 spans 15 residues. CDR3 sequence reads: CASSRGTVSYNEQFF. For the CDR3, the DNA is TGCGCCAGCAGCCGCGGGACAGTCTCCTACAATGAGCAGTTCTTC.

The chain has TRBV12-5 and TRBJ1-2, with 7 positions matching TRBD1. CDR1 and CDR2 (germline): LGHNT, FRNRAP. V shed 2 bases, J shed 4 bases, and the junction held 1 base outside the gene matches. The CDR3 sequence is 13 residues long. The CDR3 sequence: CASGLRQGYGYTF. CDR3 DNA: TGTGCTAGTGGTTTGAGACAGGGCTATGGCTACACCTTC.

The V call is TRBV7-9, the J call TRBJ2-7; 8 nucleotides agree with TRBD2. The CDR3 extends over 16 amino acids. Germline loops: CDR1 SEHNR, CDR2 FQNEAQ (reference sequence). The junction had 12 bases not matched to a gene; V was cut back by 3 bases and J by 5 bases. CDR3 bases: TGTGCCAGCAGCTTTACCGGGACTAGAGGTATCCACGAGCAGTACTTC. Its translation is CASSFTGTRGIHEQYF.

This rearrangement joins TRBV3-1 (or the pseudogene TRBV3-2) to TRBJ1-5; 11 bases agree with TRBD1. The J segment lost 11 bases and the V segment lost 5 bases, leaving 5 bases of the junction unmatched. CDR1 LGHDT and CDR2 YNNKEL come from the germline V gene (reference sequence). The CDR3 loop spans 13 amino acids. CDR3 amino acids: CASSWTGGFTQHF. The CDR3 nucleotides are TGTGCCAGCAGCTGGACAGGGGGCTTCACCCAGCATTTT.

This clone came up a few times. The rearrangement joins TRBV19 to TRBJ2-7; 10 bases map to TRBD1. Germline trimming cut 5 bases from V and 5 bases from J; bases unmatched to any gene: 9. CDR3 size: 15 residues. CDR1 and CDR2 from the germline V gene are LNHDA and SQIVND (reference sequence). CDR3 loop: CASSPGQGGSHEQYF. CDR3 sequence (DNA): TGTGCCAGTAGTCCCGGACAGGGGGGTAGTCACGAGCAGTACTTC. The whole variable domain, remainder taken from reference TRBV19 and TRBJ2-7, is DGGITQSPKYLFRKEGQNVTLSCEQNLNHDAMYWYRQDPGQGLRLIYYSQIVNDFQKGDIAEGYSVSREKKESFPLTVTSAQKNPTAFYLCASSPGQGGSHEQYFGPGTRLTVT.

The genes are TRBV5-4 and TRBJ2-7; 10 bases fit TRBD2. After removal of 6 bases from V and 2 bases from J, the junction contained 8 bases not matched to a gene. CDR1 and CDR2 (germline): SGHNT, YYREEE (reference sequence). The CDR3 is 15 amino acids. CDR3 DNA sequence: TGTGCCAGCACCCCAGACCTAGCGGGAGCCTACGAGCAGTACTTC. It codes for CASTPDLAGAYEQYF.

The chain joins TRBV5-1 to TRBJ2-7, with 7 positions matching TRBD1. This CDR3 comprises 12 residues. With 4 bases clipped from V and 4 bases from J, the junction kept 2 bases outside the gene matches. Germline V gene sequence: CDR1 SGHRS, CDR2 YFSETQ. For the CDR3, the DNA is TGCGCCAGCAGCGCGACAGGGTACGAGCAGTACTTC. Residues: CASSATGYEQYF.